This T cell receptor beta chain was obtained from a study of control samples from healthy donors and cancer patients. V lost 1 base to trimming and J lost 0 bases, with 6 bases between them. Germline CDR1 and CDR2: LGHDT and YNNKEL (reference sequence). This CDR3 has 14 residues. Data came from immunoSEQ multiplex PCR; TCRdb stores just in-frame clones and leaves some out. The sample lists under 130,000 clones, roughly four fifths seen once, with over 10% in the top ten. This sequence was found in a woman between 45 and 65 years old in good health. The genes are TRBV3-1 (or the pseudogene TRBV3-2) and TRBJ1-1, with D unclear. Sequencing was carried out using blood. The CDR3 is CASSQGLMNTEAFF. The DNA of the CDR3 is TGTGCCAGCAGCCAAGGGCTCATGAACACTGAAGCTTTCTTT.